These 5 T cell receptor beta chains were sequenced from one sample in a study of blood T cell repertoires in COVID-19. Some clones are missing from TCRdb's copy, which holds only in-frame ones; the method was immunoSEQ multiplex PCR. In the table there are about 160,000 clones, over 80% of which are singletons. Sequencing used peripheral blood. Receptors were obtained from a woman of 80 years or more with active or convalescent COVID-19.

The V gene is TRBV7-2, the J gene TRBJ1-1; D is perhaps TRBD1 (6 bases). Trimming removed 5 bases from V and 5 bases from J, with 15 bases in between. In germline, CDR1 is SGHTA, CDR2 FQGNSA. The CDR3 spans 14 residues. The CDR3 is CASSALQGITEAFF. The CDR3 coding sequence is TGTGCCAGCAGCGCTCTACAGGGAATTACTGAAGCTTTCTTT.

The sample holds a few counts of this clone. The rearrangement links TRBV27 to TRBJ1-1; D unclear. The CDR3 has 14 residues. Trimming took 2 bases from V and 1 from J, leaving 8 bases between them. The germline V gene has CDR1 MNHEY and CDR2 SMNVEV (reference sequence). CDR3 sequence reads: CASSLRRGNTEAFF. As DNA, the CDR3 is TGTGCCAGCAGTTTACGGCGGGGGAACACTGAAGCTTTCTTT.

The chain has TRBV19 and TRBJ2-2; 7 bases match TRBD1. Per germline, CDR1 LNHDA and CDR2 SQIVND (reference sequence). With V trimmed by 5 bases and J by 5 bases, 8 bases remained unmatched. The CDR3 is made up of 15 amino acids. In DNA form, the CDR3 reads TGTGCCAGTAGTTCTCGACAGGGTGGGACCGGGGAGCTGTTTTTT. Translating it yields CASSSRQGGTGELFF. Variable domain in full (rest from reference TRBV19 and TRBJ2-2): DGGITQSPKYLFRKEGQNVTLSCEQNLNHDAMYWYRQDPGQGLRLIYYSQIVNDFQKGDIAEGYSVSREKKESFPLTVTSAQKNPTAFYLCASSSRQGGTGELFFGEGSRLTVL.

The chain couples TRBV12-3 or TRBV12-4 to TRBJ2-7, with 7 bases that match TRBD2. CDR3 length: 13 amino acids. The V gene end was trimmed by 5 bases and the J gene end by 6 bases; junction bases not matched to a gene: 7. The CDR3 coding sequence is TGTGCCAGCAGTCGCGGGGGACTTAGCGAGCAGTACTTC. Its protein product is CASSRGGLSEQYF.

The sample holds a few counts of this clone. In nucleotides, the CDR3 is TGTGCCAGCAGCTTACTATCCGGGACTAACTACGAGCAGTACTTC. Amino acid sequence: CASSLLSGTNYEQYF. V and J are TRBV11-3 and TRBJ2-7, with TRBD2 matching 7 bases. Germline values: CDR1 SGHNT, CDR2 YENEEA. The length of the CDR3 is 15 residues. With 2 bases clipped from V and 3 bases from J, the junction kept 7 bases outside the gene matches.